This TCR beta chain was documented in a study of human T cells and chemical hapten exposure. Study details: Small pooled library volume differences chiefly drove per-sample TCR yield variation. Findings and limits, study-wide: Patch test score rose with PT1 expanded TCRs, significant at 8, 16, 32, not 4.

The CDR3 contains 15 residues. The germline V and J ends were trimmed by 6 bases and 2 bases, with 11 bases remaining between them. Germline CDR1 MNHEY, CDR2 SMNVEV (reference sequence). TCRdb reprocessed the RACE reads with MiXCR, giving one entry per CDR3 protein. The table lists 110,000 or so distinct CDR3 sequences, less than 40% of them singletons, with around 2.8% in the top ten. This clonotype appeared a few times. The target antigen is unknown. Described time point: patch test 3, about 24 weeks after DPC sensitization. Specified treatment: therapeutic diphenylcyclopropenone sensitization with weekly scalp DPC. Total RNA was isolated from unfractionated whole blood.

The sequence was obtained from a man aged 40-55 years with alopecia areata. Some clones in this sample may be carry-over from other donors' samples. J is TRBJ1-6 and V is TRBV27; D is possibly TRBD1 (5 bases). Sample: whole blood, taken in connection with sensitization to the hapten diphenylcyclopropenone (DPC). The CDR3 DNA reads as TGTGCCAGCAGAAGAGGGGACCCCTATAATTCACCCCTCCACTTT. It yields the protein CASRRGDPYNSPLHF.